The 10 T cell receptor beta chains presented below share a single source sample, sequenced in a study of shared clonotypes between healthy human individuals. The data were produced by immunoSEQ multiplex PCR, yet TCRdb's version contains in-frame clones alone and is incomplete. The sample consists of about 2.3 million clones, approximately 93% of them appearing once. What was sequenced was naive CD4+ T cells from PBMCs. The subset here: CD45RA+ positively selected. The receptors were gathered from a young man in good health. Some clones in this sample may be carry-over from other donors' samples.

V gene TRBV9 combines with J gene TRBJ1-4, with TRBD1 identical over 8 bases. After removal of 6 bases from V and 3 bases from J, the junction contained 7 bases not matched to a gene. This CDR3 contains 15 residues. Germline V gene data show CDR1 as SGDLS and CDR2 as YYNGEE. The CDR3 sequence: CASTVGQGSNEKLFF. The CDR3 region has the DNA TGTGCCAGCACCGTTGGACAGGGATCTAATGAAAAACTGTTTTTT.

CDR3 loop: CASSLTLSEVSYGYTF. In DNA, the CDR3 is TGCGCCAGCAGCCTCACTTTGTCGGAGGTGTCCTATGGCTACACCTTC. The chain is built from TRBV4-1 and TRBJ1-2; the D is unclear. V lost 4 bases to trimming and J lost 4 bases, with 19 bases between them. Germline loops: CDR1 MGHRA, CDR2 YSYEKL. The CDR3 runs to 16 residues.

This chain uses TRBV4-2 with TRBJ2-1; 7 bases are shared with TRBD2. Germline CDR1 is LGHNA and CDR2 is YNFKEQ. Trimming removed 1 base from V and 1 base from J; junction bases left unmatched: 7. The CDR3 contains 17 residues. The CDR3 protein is CASSQVASGGSYNEQFF. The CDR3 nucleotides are TGTGCCAGCAGCCAAGTGGCTAGCGGAGGATCCTACAATGAGCAGTTCTTC.

The CDR3 DNA is TGTGCCAGCAGTCCCAGTTTCAGCAATCAGCCCCAGCATTTT. Protein product: CASSPSFSNQPQHF. The chain uses TRBV28 and TRBJ1-5; D not certain. The CDR3 sequence is 14 residues long. Trimming stripped 5 bases from V and 1 base from J, with 9 bases between. CDR1 and CDR2 from the germline V gene are MDHEN and SYDVKM.

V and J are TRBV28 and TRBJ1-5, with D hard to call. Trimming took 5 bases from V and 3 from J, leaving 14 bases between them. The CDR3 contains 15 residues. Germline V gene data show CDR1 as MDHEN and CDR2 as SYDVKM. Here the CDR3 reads CASSPGDKPNQPQHF. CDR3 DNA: TGTGCCAGCAGTCCCGGAGACAAGCCCAATCAGCCCCAGCATTTT.

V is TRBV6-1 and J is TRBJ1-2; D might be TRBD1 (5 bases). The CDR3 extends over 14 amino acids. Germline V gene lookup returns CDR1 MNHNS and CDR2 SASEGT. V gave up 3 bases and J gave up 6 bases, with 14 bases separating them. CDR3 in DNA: TGTGCCAGCAGTGATTGGCAAGGGACGAATGGCTACACCTTC. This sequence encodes CASSDWQGTNGYTF.

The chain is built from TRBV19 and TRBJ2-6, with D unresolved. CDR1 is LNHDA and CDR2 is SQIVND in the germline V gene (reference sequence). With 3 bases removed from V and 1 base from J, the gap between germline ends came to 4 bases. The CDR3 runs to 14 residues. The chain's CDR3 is CASSIKSGANVLTF. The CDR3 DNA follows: TGTGCCAGTAGTATCAAGTCTGGGGCCAACGTCCTGACTTTC. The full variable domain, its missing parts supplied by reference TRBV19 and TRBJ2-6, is DGGITQSPKYLFRKEGQNVTLSCEQNLNHDAMYWYRQDPGQGLRLIYYSQIVNDFQKGDIAEGYSVSREKKESFPLTVTSAQKNPTAFYLCASSIKSGANVLTFGAGSRLTVL.

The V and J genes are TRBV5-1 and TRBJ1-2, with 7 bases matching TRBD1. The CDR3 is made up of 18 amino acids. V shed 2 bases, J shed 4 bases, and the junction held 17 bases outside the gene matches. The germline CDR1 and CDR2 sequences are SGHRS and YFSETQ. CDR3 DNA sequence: TGCGCCAGCAGCTTCCAGGGGGGACAGAAAGGTCCAACCTATGGCTACACCTTC. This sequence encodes CASSFQGGQKGPTYGYTF.

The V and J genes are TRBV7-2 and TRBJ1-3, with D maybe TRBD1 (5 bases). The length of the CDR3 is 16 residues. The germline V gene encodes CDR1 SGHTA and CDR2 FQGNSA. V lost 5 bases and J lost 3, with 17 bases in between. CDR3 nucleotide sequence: TGTGCCAGCAGCCCCGTTTTGGGGGGATTTGGAAACACCATATATTTT. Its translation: CASSPVLGGFGNTIYF. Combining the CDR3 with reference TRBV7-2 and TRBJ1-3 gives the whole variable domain GAGVSQSPSNKVTEKGKDVELRCDPISGHTALYWYRQSLGQGLEFLIYFQGNSAPDKSGLPSDRFSAERTGGSVSTLTIQRTQQEDSAVYLCASSPVLGGFGNTIYFGEGSWLTVV.

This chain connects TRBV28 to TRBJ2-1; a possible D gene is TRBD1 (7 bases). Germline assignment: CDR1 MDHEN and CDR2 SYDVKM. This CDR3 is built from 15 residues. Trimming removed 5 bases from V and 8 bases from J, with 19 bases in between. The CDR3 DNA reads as TGTGCCAGCAGTGAAAACAGGGGAGGAAGGGATGAGCAGTTCTTC. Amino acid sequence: CASSENRGGRDEQFF.